In its sample, the clone carrying this TCR beta chain was seen once. The CDR3 loop spans 15 amino acids. Germline-derived CDR1 and CDR2 are ENHRY and SYGVKD. Trimming left V 3 bases short and J 1 base short, with 9 bases between. These data are taken from a study of blood T cell repertoires in COVID-19. The table came from immunoSEQ multiplex PCR; TCRdb's copy has only in-frame clones and leaves some out. The sample has hundreds of thousands of clones; approximately 85% are singletons. Specimen: peripheral blood. The receptor comes from a man aged 45-60 years with COVID-19, enrolled during active disease. This chain joins TRBV10-3 and TRBJ2-2; the D gene is possibly TRBD1 (6 bases). The CDR3 bases are TGTGCCATCAGTGATATGACAGGGAACACCGGGGAGCTGTTTTTT. This sequence encodes CAISDMTGNTGELFF.